The 17 T cell receptor beta chains reported below all come from one sample, sequenced in a study of long-term antiretroviral therapy in people with HIV. They ran version v3.0 of the immunoSEQ assay at survey level. Measured with immunoSEQ multiplex PCR; TCRdb has only the in-frame clones, and not every one. The table lists tens of thousands of clones, approximately 95% of them singletons. Source: unsorted PBMCs, taken 5.3 years after starting antiretroviral therapy. Receptors originate from a man in his forties or fifties with HIV.

The gene calls are TRBV12-5 and TRBJ2-1, with TRBD2 matching 15 bases. Germline V lookup: CDR1 LGHNT, CDR2 FRNRAP. The CDR3 consists of 16 residues. The junction had 6 bases not matched to a gene; V was cut back by 2 bases and J by 10 bases. CDR3 region: CASGLWTSGGAWEQFF. The CDR3 nucleotides are TGTGCTAGTGGTTTGTGGACTAGCGGGGGGGCGTGGGAGCAGTTCTTC.

The chain combines TRBV4-3 with TRBJ2-5; 7 bases map to TRBD1. CDR3 length: 15 residues. Per the germline V gene, CDR1 is LGHNA and CDR2 is YSLEER. Trimming removed 3 bases from V and 5 bases from J; junction bases left unmatched: 9. The CDR3 region is CASSHWDSQGETQYF. CDR3 bases: TGCGCCAGCAGCCACTGGGACAGTCAAGGGGAGACCCAGTACTTC.

The rearrangement joins TRBV18 to TRBJ2-7, with 9 bases fitting TRBD1. There are 15 residues in the CDR3. V shed 2 bases, J shed 2 bases, and the junction held 4 bases outside the gene matches. Germline CDR1 KGHSH, CDR2 LQKENI. CDR3 nucleotide sequence: TGTGCCAGCTCACCAACGGGACAGGGTGCCTACGAGCAGTACTTC. Its protein product is CASSPTGQGAYEQYF.

The V gene is TRBV7-2, the J gene TRBJ2-5; 7 bases line up with TRBD2. J lost 3 bases, V lost 3 bases, and 16 bases had no gene match. CDR1 SGHTA and CDR2 FQGNSA come from the germline V gene. The CDR3 contains 18 residues. In DNA, the CDR3 is TGTGCCAGCAGCTTTCGGGGGAGATTACTAGCGCACGAAGAGACCCAGTACTTC. It specifies CASSFRGRLLAHEETQYF.

The chain joins TRBV6-4 to TRBJ1-2; TRBD1 aligns across 7 bases. After removal of 6 bases from V and 8 bases from J, the junction contained 3 bases not matched to a gene. Germline V CDR1 and CDR2: MRHNA, SNTAGT. The CDR3 contains 11 residues. Written as DNA, the CDR3 is TGTGCCAGCAGGGGACAGTCAGGCTACACCTTC. Protein product: CASRGQSGYTF.

The table lists this clone with a count of one. This chain joins TRBV18 and TRBJ2-1, with TRBD2 identical over 11 bases. The CDR3 consists of 15 residues. Germline CDR1 is KGHSH and CDR2 is LQKENI. J lost 8 bases, V lost 3 bases, and 6 bases had no gene match. Here the CDR3 reads CASSPLAGGPHEQFF. CDR3 nucleotide sequence: TGTGCCAGCTCACCCTTAGCGGGGGGGCCACATGAGCAGTTCTTC. The full variable domain, in which reference TRBV18 and TRBJ2-1 provide the parts outside the CDR3, is NAGVMQNPRHLVRRRGQEARLRCSPMKGHSHVYWYRQLPEEGLKFMVYLQKENIIDESGMPKERFSAEFPKEGPSILRIQQVVRGDSAAYFCASSPLAGGPHEQFFGPGTRLTVL.

Written as DNA, the CDR3 is TGTGCCAGCAGCTCGGGTTTGGGGACAGGGAGCACCGGGGAGCTGTTTTTT. As protein: CASSSGLGTGSTGELFF. The gene calls are TRBV7-2 and TRBJ2-2, with TRBD1 identical over 9 bases. The CDR3 loop spans 17 amino acids. The V gene end was trimmed by 4 bases and the J gene end by 4 bases; junction bases not matched to a gene: 10. CDR1 is SGHTA, CDR2 FQGNSA, per germline.

V is TRBV4-1 and J is TRBJ2-2; 7 nucleotides align to TRBD1. Trimming cost V 0 bases and J 4 bases; bases outside gene matches: 8. CDR3 length: 17 residues. In germline, CDR1 is MGHRA, CDR2 YSYEKL. The CDR3 DNA is TGCGCCAGCAGCCAAGATGTTAGTCCAGGGGGCACCGGGGAGCTGTTTTTT. It yields the protein CASSQDVSPGGTGELFF.

V usage is TRBV29-1 and J usage is TRBJ2-5, with TRBD1 matching over 10 bases. The length of the CDR3 is 12 residues. V was clipped by 4 bases and J by 9 bases; unmatched bases: 5. In germline, CDR1 is SQVTM, CDR2 ANQGSEA. DNA of the CDR3: TGCAGCGTTGGACAGGGGGCGCGGGCCCAGTACTTC. Translated: CSVGQGARAQYF.

This chain links TRBV7-2 with TRBJ1-2; TRBD1 aligns across 11 bases. The germline V gene encodes CDR1 SGHTA and CDR2 FQGNSA. The CDR3 totals 15 residues. V was pared by 1 base and J by 2 bases, with 0 bases of the junction left unmatched. CDR3 bases: TGTGCCAGCAGCTTAGGGACAGGGGGCAACTATGGCTACACCTTC. It specifies CASSLGTGGNYGYTF.

This chain links TRBV7-9 with TRBJ1-1, with a tentative D call TRBD1 (6 bases). V was clipped by 0 bases and J by 4 bases, with 9 bases between them. The CDR3 length is 14 residues. The germline gives CDR1 SEHNR, CDR2 FQNEAQ (reference sequence). CDR3 amino acids: CASSLAGGGTEAFF. CDR3 nucleotide sequence: TGTGCCAGCAGCTTAGCGGGAGGGGGCACTGAAGCTTTCTTT.

The rearrangement uses TRBV2 and TRBJ2-5; weak D call: TRBD1 (5 bases). V lost 7 bases, J lost 1 base, and 13 bases lay in between. Germline-derived CDR1 and CDR2 are SNHLY and FYNNEI. The CDR3 runs 14 residues. CDR3 region: CASKGGAGQETQYF. CDR3 nucleotides: TGTGCCAGCAAGGGTGGGGCAGGCCAAGAGACCCAGTACTTC.

The gene calls are TRBV27 and TRBJ2-1; D tentatively reads TRBD1 or TRBD2 (6 bases each). CDR1 is MNHEY, CDR2 SMNVEV, per germline (reference sequence). V was trimmed by 7 bases and J by 4 bases, leaving 20 bases between them. The CDR3 contains 16 residues. For the CDR3, the DNA is TGTGCCAGCAAGTCCCTGGGGGGCAGCCGGTACAATGAGCAGTTCTTC. Protein product: CASKSLGGSRYNEQFF.

The rearrangement joins TRBV9 to TRBJ2-3; 8 bases fit TRBD2. Trimming at V came to 4 bases and at J to 2 bases, leaving 9 bases not matched to a gene. The length of the CDR3 is 16 residues. The germline CDR1 and CDR2 sequences are SGDLS and YYNGEE. The CDR3 nucleotides are TGTGCCAGCAGCCCACGGGGGGGGACCCTCACAGATACGCAGTATTTT. Protein product: CASSPRGGTLTDTQYF. Full variable domain (missing parts from reference TRBV9 and TRBJ2-3): DSGVTQTPKHLITATGQRVTLRCSPRSGDLSVYWYQQSLDQGLQFLIQYYNGEERAKGNILERFSAQQFPDLHSELNLSSLELGDSALYFCASSPRGGTLTDTQYFGPGTRLTVL.

The rearrangement joins TRBV11-3 to TRBJ2-1, with 10 bases lining up with TRBD2. V trimming: 1 base; J trimming: 7 bases; junction bases outside the gene matches: 4. CDR3 length: 15 amino acids. CDR1 SGHNT and CDR2 YENEEA come from the germline V gene. CDR3 bases: TGTGCCAGCAGCTTAGGGCCTAGCGGGGGTAATGAGCAGTTCTTC. It specifies CASSLGPSGGNEQFF.

This sequence joins TRBV6-1 and TRBJ1-1; D perhaps matches TRBD1 (5 bases). Germline values: CDR1 MNHNS, CDR2 SASEGT. This CDR3 is 13 amino acids long. V shed 3 bases and J shed 4 bases, with 9 bases lying between them. The DNA of the CDR3 is TGTGCCAGCAGTGAGGGACTGGGCACTGAAGCTTTCTTT. Translating it yields CASSEGLGTEAFF.

CDR3 loop: CSASGGVMNTEAFF. DNA for the CDR3: TGCAGCGCTTCTGGGGGGGTCATGAACACTGAAGCTTTCTTT. The rearrangement joins TRBV29-1 to TRBJ1-1; D is possibly TRBD1 (5 bases). Trimming stripped 7 bases from V and 0 bases from J, with 15 bases between. The CDR3 runs to 14 residues. Per germline, CDR1 SQVTM and CDR2 ANQGSEA.